A single sample gave rise to the 10 T cell receptor beta chains below, sequenced in a study of shared clonotypes between healthy human individuals. The repertoire was sequenced with immunoSEQ multiplex PCR; TCRdb's copy has only in-frame clones and lacks some. The data hold around 1,000,000 clones, with 77% observed a single time. The sample comprised memory CD4+ T cells from PBMCs. Specified subset: CD45RA-negative fraction. Receptor source: a man aged 18-30 years in good health. Some clones in this sample may be carry-over from other donors' samples.

Concerning this clone: Distinct nucleotide sequences in the sample also encode this CDR3. The chain is built from TRBV5-1 and TRBJ2-5; TRBD2 is a possible D gene (6 bases). Trimming took 3 bases from V and 2 from J, leaving 11 bases between them. The CDR3 consists of 14 residues. Germline V gene data show CDR1 as SGHRS and CDR2 as YFSETQ. CDR3 sequence reads: CASSSSGSQETQYF. The CDR3 DNA sequence: TGCGCCAGCAGCTCCAGCGGGTCACAAGAGACCCAGTACTTC.

At least ten counts were recorded for this clone. V usage is TRBV6-5 and J usage is TRBJ2-1; 8 bases agree with TRBD2. Germline assignment: CDR1 MNHEY and CDR2 SVGAGI. The CDR3 consists of 15 residues. After removal of 7 bases from V and 6 bases from J, the junction contained 11 bases not matched to a gene. The CDR3 sequence: CASTPPAGGPNEQFF. DNA of the CDR3: TGTGCCAGCACCCCCCCCGCGGGAGGCCCCAATGAGCAGTTCTTC.

The gene calls are TRBV7-8 and TRBJ2-7; 9 bases agree with TRBD2. The CDR3 runs to 16 residues. The V and J ends lost 4 bases and 0 bases, in that order; junction bases with no gene match: 7. From germline, CDR1 is SGHVS and CDR2 FQNEAQ. CDR3 residues: CASSSLPTSGSYEQYF. DNA of the CDR3: TGTGCCAGCAGCTCCCTACCGACTAGCGGCTCCTACGAGCAGTACTTC.

The rearrangement links TRBV27 to TRBJ1-5; a weak D match, TRBD1 (5 bases). This CDR3 spans 15 amino acids. V was pared by 0 bases and J by 6 bases, with 12 bases between. CDR1 is MNHEY, CDR2 SMNVEV, per germline (reference sequence). CDR3 sequence (DNA): TGTGCCAGCAGTTTATCGCGGGGACCCAGTCAGCCCCAGCATTTT. Translated, it gives CASSLSRGPSQPQHF.

V and J are TRBV18 and TRBJ2-7; 7 bases are shared with TRBD1. After removal of 0 bases from V and 9 bases from J, the junction contained 8 bases not matched to a gene. The germline gives CDR1 KGHSH, CDR2 LQKENI. This CDR3 is built from 14 residues. The DNA for the CDR3 is TGTGCCAGCTCACCACCAGAAGACAGGGTAGGGCAGTACTTC. It codes for CASSPPEDRVGQYF.

The chain recombines TRBV23-1 with TRBJ1-1; weak D call: TRBD1 (6 bases). TRBV23-1 is filed as an ORF, its function uncertain. Trimming took off 9 bases at V and 2 bases at J, with 16 bases between the two ends. The CDR3 contains 14 residues. CDR3 DNA: TGCGCCAGAATCCCTGAGGGGGGAAACACTGAAGCTTTCTTT. Encoded protein: CARIPEGGNTEAFF.

In DNA, the CDR3 is TGTGCCAGCAGCACCGGACTAGTAGAAGAGACCCAGTACTTC. It specifies CASSTGLVEETQYF. This chain connects TRBV5-4 to TRBJ2-5; 7 positions match TRBD2. V was clipped by 4 bases and J by 3 bases; unmatched bases: 6. The germline CDR1 and CDR2 sequences are SGHNT and YYREEE (reference sequence). The CDR3 runs 14 residues.

The chain employs TRBV28 and TRBJ1-5; D unclear. The CDR3 is made up of 14 amino acids. V lost 2 bases and J 4 bases, leaving 9 bases between the germline ends. CDR1 MDHEN and CDR2 SYDVKM come from the germline V gene. CDR3 nucleotide sequence: TGTGCCAGCAGTTTAGGTTCCAGAAATCAGCCCCAGCATTTT. This encodes CASSLGSRNQPQHF.

The rearrangement uses TRBV6-6 and TRBJ2-7; D may be TRBD1 or TRBD2 (7 bases each). Per the germline V gene, CDR1 is MNHNY and CDR2 is SVGAGI (reference sequence). The CDR3 is 15 residues long. Trimming removed 7 bases at V and 0 bases at J, with 16 bases between. The CDR3 DNA reads TGTGCCAGCATCCAGGGGGGGGGAAGCTCCTACGAGCAGTACTTC. Translated: CASIQGGGSSYEQYF.

The chain recombines TRBV10-3 with TRBJ1-5; D call uncertain. There are 13 residues in the CDR3. CDR1 is ENHRY and CDR2 is SYGVKD in the germline V gene. Trimming removed 6 bases from V and 6 bases from J, with 12 bases in between. CDR3 bases: TGTGCCATCAGCGACGTGAAGGGTCAGCCCCAGCATTTT. Its protein is CAISDVKGQPQHF.